This TCR beta chain was recorded in a study of beta chain features in type 1 diabetes. Every bit of the isolated RNA underwent reverse transcription, so sequencing read expressed TCRB transcripts. The assay was immunoSEQ multiplex PCR, and TCRdb's table has in-frame clones only and misses some. The sample carries some 250,000 clones, 25% to 35% recorded once. This clone appeared a few times. Other DNA variants within this sample encode the same CDR3. The specimen sequenced was central memory CD4+ T cells from blood. The clonotype originates from a man aged 30-40 years in good health.

CDR3 sequence: CSGGRQGETQYF. The CDR3 region has the DNA TGCAGCGGGGGGCGACAGGGAGAGACCCAGTACTTC. The rearrangement joins TRBV29-1 to TRBJ2-5; 7 positions agree with TRBD1. V was clipped by 7 bases and J by 4 bases; unmatched bases: 6. The CDR3 runs to 12 residues. In germline, CDR1 is SQVTM, CDR2 ANQGSEA.